This T cell receptor beta chain appears in the sequencing data of a study of blood T cells in healthy people across ages. Background on the study: When template switching was applied, about one barcoded beta molecule was captured per two T cells. Overall study results and limits: Correlation between TCR beta diversity and naive T cell percentage was strong.

Through a sample-barcoded 5' primer and a J-beta primer mix, a second PCR was run for roughly 6 to 12 cycles. MiXCR, applied by TCRdb to the 5' RACE reads, yields one record per CDR3 protein. The sample consists of fewer than 1.5 million distinct CDR3 sequences, approximately 42% of them appearing once. Concerning this clonotype itself: Its antigen remains unidentified.

The J segment lost 2 bases and the V segment lost 0 bases, leaving 5 bases of the junction unmatched. The CDR3 length is 17 residues. Looked up from germline, CDR1 is LNHNV and CDR2 is YYDKDF (reference sequence). Individuals who donated were healthy Caucasians from Russia aged roughly 6 to 95. With each sample, at least 5 micrograms of total RNA were extracted. The chain recombines TRBV15 with TRBJ2-1; 9 bases are shared with TRBD1. The sequenced sample was blood. This clonotype originated in a woman aged 18-30 years in good health. CDR3 amino acids: CATSRDRGQGPYNEQFF. The CDR3 nucleotides read TGTGCCACCAGCAGAGATAGGGGACAGGGCCCCTACAATGAGCAGTTCTTC. The full variable domain, with the rest looked up from reference TRBV15 and TRBJ2-1, is DAMVIQNPRYQVTQFGKPVTLSCSQTLNHNVMYWYQQKSSQAPKLLFHYYDKDFNNEADTPDNFQSRRPNTSFCFLDIRSPGLGDTAMYLCATSRDRGQGPYNEQFFGPGTRLTVL.